The 2 T cell receptor beta chains reported below all come from one sample, sequenced in a study of T cell changes during pregnancy in multiple sclerosis. Profiled with immunoSEQ multiplex PCR; TCRdb holds only in-frame clones, not every one. The sample gives more than 85,000 clones, 90% to 95% of which show up once; around 1.2% is in the top ten. Sequenced material: peripheral blood, taken in the second trimester of pregnancy. The receptor source for this set is a female donor with multiple sclerosis, enrolled in a pregnancy study.

V and J are TRBV5-6 and TRBJ2-5; D may be TRBD2 (6 bases). V shed 3 bases and J shed 1 base, with 10 bases lying between them. Germline assignment: CDR1 SGHDT and CDR2 YYEEEE. The CDR3 has 14 residues. The CDR3 coding sequence is TGTGCCAGCAGCTCCGTCGGGGGCCAAGAGACCCAGTACTTC. It specifies CASSSVGGQETQYF.

This clone is a singleton in its sample. The CDR3 here is CASSGINYGYTF. Written as DNA, the CDR3 is TGTGCCAGCAGCGGTATTAACTATGGCTACACCTTC. The chain links TRBV28 to TRBJ1-2, with D hard to call. V gave up 6 bases and J gave up 1 base, with 6 bases separating them. Germline V CDR1 and CDR2: MDHEN, SYDVKM. The CDR3 consists of 12 residues.